One and the same sample provided the 19 T cell receptor beta chains below, sequenced in a study of spatial heterogeneity in lung cancer. Each CDR3 protein gets one entry after TCRdb re-called the 5' RACE reads with MiXCR. The sample holds about 48,000 distinct CDR3 sequences, approximately 5.3% seen once. Stated time point: sample taken at primary tumor resection. The material sequenced was PBMCs, taken at surgery. These receptors all come from a male donor with early-stage non-small cell lung cancer.

In this sample, this clonotype turned up many times. The gene calls are TRBV7-2 and TRBJ2-5; the match to TRBD2 covers 12 bases. This CDR3 has 16 residues. CDR1 is SGHTA and CDR2 is FQGNSA in the germline V gene. The V segment lost 3 bases and the J segment 5 bases; nucleotides outside the gene matches: 7. CDR3 in amino acids: CASSFSGTSGWETQYF. The CDR3 DNA follows: TGTGCCAGCAGCTTTTCCGGGACTAGCGGGTGGGAGACCCAGTACTTC.

The sample holds many counts of this clonotype. V and J are TRBV5-1 and TRBJ2-6, with TRBD1 matching over 7 bases. J was trimmed by 3 bases and V by 4 bases; bases with no gene match: 7. The germline V gene encodes CDR1 SGHRS and CDR2 YFSETQ. The CDR3 totals 16 residues. In DNA form, the CDR3 reads TGCGCCAGCAGCAAAAGACAGGGTCATGGGGCCAACGTCCTGACTTTC. This translates into CASSKRQGHGANVLTF.

This clonotype occurred many times. The CDR3 sequence: CASSQETTNSYEQYF. The CDR3 DNA reads TGCGCCAGCAGCCAAGAGACCACGAACTCCTACGAGCAGTACTTC. The chain has TRBV4-1 and TRBJ2-7, with D uncertain. This CDR3 is built from 15 residues. Trimming pared 0 bases from V and 0 bases from J, leaving 9 bases between. CDR1 MGHRA and CDR2 YSYEKL come from the germline V gene.

This clonotype appeared many times. V usage is TRBV28 and J usage is TRBJ2-7; 11 nucleotides match TRBD1. Germline values: CDR1 MDHEN, CDR2 SYDVKM. The CDR3 consists of 14 residues. V lost 5 bases to trimming and J lost 5 bases; unmatched junction nucleotides: 5. The CDR3 protein is CASSPGQGVDEQYF. In nucleotides, the CDR3 is TGTGCCAGCAGTCCGGGACAGGGGGTCGACGAGCAGTACTTC.

There are many counts of this clonotype. This chain links TRBV29-1 with TRBJ2-3; D gene unclear. The CDR3 consists of 15 residues. Germline values: CDR1 SQVTM, CDR2 ANQGSEA. V lost 6 bases and J 0 bases, leaving 16 bases between the germline ends. The CDR3 region has the DNA TGCAGCGTGGCCGCCATGGGTAGTAGCACAGATACGCAGTATTTT. It specifies CSVAAMGSSTDTQYF.

The chain has TRBV12-3 or TRBV12-4 and TRBJ2-5, with unresolved D. V gave up 2 bases and J gave up 4 bases, with 8 bases separating them. This CDR3 has 13 residues. Here the CDR3 reads CASSLQQRETQYF. The CDR3, as DNA: TGTGCCAGCAGTTTACAACAGAGAGAGACCCAGTACTTC.

This clonotype was seen only a few times. The chain carries TRBV5-8 and TRBJ2-3, with a tentative D call TRBD2 (5 bases). V was cut by 5 bases and J by 2 bases, with 9 bases left in between. The CDR3 is made up of 13 amino acids. Per germline, CDR1 SGHTS and CDR2 YDEGEE. CDR3 in amino acids: CASRTRATDTQYF. The CDR3 nucleotides read TGTGCCAGCAGAACTAGGGCCACAGATACGCAGTATTTT.

This clonotype was detected ten times or more. The chain recombines TRBV28 with TRBJ1-5, with 8 bases aligning to TRBD1. Germline V CDR1 and CDR2: MDHEN, SYDVKM. V was pared by 1 base and J by 3 bases, with 2 bases of the junction left unmatched. This CDR3 has 15 amino acids. The CDR3: CASSLYRGNNQPQHF. Written as DNA, the CDR3 is TGTGCCAGCAGTTTATACAGGGGGAACAATCAGCCCCAGCATTTT.

The chain employs TRBV15 and TRBJ2-5; D remains unclear. CDR1 is LNHNV, CDR2 YYDKDF, per germline (reference sequence). Trimming took off 0 bases at V and 5 bases at J, with 7 bases between the two ends. CDR3 length equals 13 residues. CDR3 sequence (DNA): TGTGCCACCAGCAGAGATTTAGTCGAGACCCAGTACTTC. Its protein product is CATSRDLVETQYF.

This clonotype was found many times. The V call is TRBV6-2 or TRBV6-3, the J call TRBJ2-5, with D hard to call. CDR3 length: 14 amino acids. The V gene lost 0 bases and the J gene lost 10 bases, with 15 bases spanning the gap. CDR1 and CDR2 (germline): MNHEY, SVGEGT. As DNA, the CDR3 is TGTGCCAGCAGTTACTCCGCCGGCCAAGCGAGCCAGTACTTC. Its translation: CASSYSAGQASQYF.

This clonotype came up many times. The chain links TRBV29-1 to TRBJ2-1; 11 bases line up with TRBD1. The germline V gene encodes CDR1 SQVTM and CDR2 ANQGSEA. There are 12 residues in the CDR3. V lost 6 bases, J lost 9 bases, and 4 bases stayed unmatched. The CDR3 DNA reads as TGCAGCGTGGGACAGGGGGTAGGTGAGCAGTTCTTC. Translated, it gives CSVGQGVGEQFF.

The chain recombines TRBV7-2 with TRBJ2-1; D is possibly TRBD2 (5 bases). CDR1 is SGHTA, CDR2 FQGNSA, per germline. The CDR3 totals 13 residues. Trimming removed 1 base from V and 7 bases from J, with 8 bases in between. CDR3 DNA: TGTGCCAGCAGCTTAGAAGCGGAAAATGAGCAGTTCTTC. It yields the protein CASSLEAENEQFF.

The rearrangement links TRBV20-1 to TRBJ2-2; D ambiguous. Germline lookup yields CDR1 DFQATT and CDR2 SNEGSKA (reference sequence). The CDR3 totals 12 residues. V was clipped by 3 bases and J by 6 bases, with 8 bases between them. Here the CDR3 DNA reads TGCAGTGCTAGCGGTTGGGCCGGGGAGCTGTTTTTT. Amino acid sequence: CSASGWAGELFF.

Ten or more counts support this clonotype. The gene calls are TRBV5-6 and TRBJ2-5; 7 bases are a match to TRBD1. The CDR3 is 16 amino acids. Looked up from germline, CDR1 is SGHDT and CDR2 is YYEEEE. V was pared by 4 bases and J by 5 bases, with 14 bases of the junction left unmatched. CDR3: CASSPEKRGRVETQYF. The CDR3 nucleotides read TGTGCCAGCAGCCCCGAGAAGAGGGGGCGAGTGGAGACCCAGTACTTC. Full variable domain (outside the CDR3, taken from reference TRBV5-6 and TRBJ2-5): DAGVTQSPTHLIKTRGQQVTLRCSPKSGHDTVSWYQQALGQGPQFIFQYYEEEERQRGNFPDRFSGHQFPNYSSELNVNALLLGDSALYLCASSPEKRGRVETQYFGPGTRLLVL.

This clonotype was recorded at least ten times. This chain joins TRBV20-1 and TRBJ2-7; D is perhaps TRBD1 (6 bases). V was pared by 6 bases and J by 7 bases, with 22 bases between. CDR1 and CDR2 from the germline V gene are DFQATT and SNEGSKA (reference sequence). The CDR3 contains 14 residues. CDR3 protein: CSATLQGPSGEQYF. DNA of the CDR3: TGCAGTGCCACACTCCAGGGGCCCTCGGGGGAGCAGTACTTC.

The table lists this clonotype with many counts. The chain joins TRBV19 to TRBJ2-6; the D gene is possibly TRBD1 (5 bases). This CDR3 is 19 amino acids long. V dropped 3 bases and J dropped 1 base, with 19 bases sitting between them. CDR1 is LNHDA, CDR2 SQIVND, per germline (reference sequence). CDR3 sequence (DNA): TGTGCCAGTAGTATTTCCGACCAGGGATATACTTCTGGGGCCAACGTCCTGACTTTC. This gives the protein CASSISDQGYTSGANVLTF.

This clonotype was counted ten times or more. This chain links TRBV20-1 with TRBJ1-2; the match to TRBD1 covers 8 bases. After removal of 6 bases from V and 4 bases from J, the junction contained 10 bases not matched to a gene. This CDR3 contains 14 residues. The germline CDR1 and CDR2 sequences are DFQATT and SNEGSKA (reference sequence). DNA of the CDR3: TGCAGTGCAACCCGACAGGGGCAGCTCTATGGCTACACCTTC. Translation gives CSATRQGQLYGYTF.

The chain combines TRBV5-1 with TRBJ2-1, with D possibly being TRBD2 (6 bases). Trimming removed 0 bases from V and 9 bases from J, with 10 bases in between. CDR1 and CDR2 from the germline V gene are SGHRS and YFSETQ. The CDR3 totals 13 residues. The CDR3 region has the DNA TGCGCCAGCAGCTTGGGGCAGGGAGGTGAGCAGTTCTTC. Amino acid sequence: CASSLGQGGEQFF.

This chain joins TRBV15 and TRBJ2-1, with D unresolved. Germline loops: CDR1 LNHNV, CDR2 YYDKDF (reference sequence). The CDR3 sequence is 11 residues long. The V and J ends lost 6 bases and 7 bases respectively, with 7 bases between them. CDR3 in DNA: TGTGCCACCAGGGGTACTAATGAGCAGTTCTTC. Amino acid sequence: CATRGTNEQFF. The whole variable domain, filled in from reference TRBV15 and TRBJ2-1, reads DAMVIQNPRYQVTQFGKPVTLSCSQTLNHNVMYWYQQKSSQAPKLLFHYYDKDFNNEADTPDNFQSRRPNTSFCFLDIRSPGLGDTAMYLCATRGTNEQFFGPGTRLTVL.